The clone carrying this TCR beta chain was detected only once. Random hexamers served to reverse transcribe about 0.45 to 1 ug RNA. It was immunoSEQ multiplex PCR that amplified TCR beta CDR3 across 54 Vbeta and 13 Jbeta. From the immunoSEQ multiplex PCR reads, TCRdb called clonotypes with MiXCR, one entry per CDR3 protein. The sample lists roughly 150,000 distinct CDR3 sequences, approximately 96% occurring once. V was cut by 4 bases and J by 2 bases, with 13 bases left in between. Germline assignment: CDR1 MGHDK and CDR2 SYGVNS. The CDR3 has 15 amino acids. This specimen comes from a study of CD8 T cells in Susac syndrome.

Material: CD4+ T cells from PBMCs. The origin of this receptor is a human donor with Susac syndrome. V is TRBV25-1 and J is TRBJ2-3; possible D gene TRBD2, 5 bases. In DNA, the CDR3 is TGTGCCAGCAGTGCGTCACTAGGATTCACAGATACGCAGTATTTT. Translation gives CASSASLGFTDTQYF.